These 9 T cell receptor beta chains came from one sample sequenced in a study of blood T cells in healthy people across ages. Sample-barcoded 5' priming and a J-beta primer mix drove a second PCR of 7 to 11 cycles. TCRdb itself ran the 5' RACE reads through MiXCR, one entry per CDR3 protein. The sample carries around 820,000 distinct CDR3 sequences, just under 25% recorded once. Another study also made use of these data, one on T cells of mothers and their children.

The sample was blood. The origin of the receptors is a boy younger than 18 in good health.

The V call is TRBV29-1, the J call TRBJ2-2, with unresolved D. CDR3 length equals 15 residues. Germline-derived CDR1 and CDR2 are SQVTM and ANQGSEA. Trimming pared 0 bases from V and 1 base from J, leaving 9 bases between. The CDR3 loop reads CSVEEPQKNTGELFF. DNA for the CDR3: TGCAGCGTTGAAGAGCCTCAGAAGAACACCGGGGAGCTGTTTTTT.

The V call is TRBV28, the J call TRBJ1-3; no clear D. Germline V gives CDR1 MDHEN, CDR2 SYDVKM. The CDR3 has 13 amino acids. Trimming took 4 bases from V and 4 from J, leaving 8 bases between them. The DNA of the CDR3 is TGTGCCAGCAGTTCCCGATTGGGAAACACCATATATTTT. This sequence encodes CASSSRLGNTIYF.

The J gene is TRBJ1-3, the V gene TRBV6-1, with D uncertain. The V gene lost 2 bases and the J gene lost 7 bases, with 21 bases spanning the gap. The CDR3 runs to 17 residues. Per germline, CDR1 MNHNS and CDR2 SASEGT. For the CDR3, the DNA is TGTGCCAGCAGTGAACGGGCAGCTTTCTCGAGTGGGAACACCATATATTTT. Its translation: CASSERAAFSSGNTIYF.

This chain joins TRBV19 and TRBJ2-3, with 8 bases aligning to TRBD2. CDR3 length: 14 amino acids. Looked up from germline, CDR1 is LNHDA and CDR2 is SQIVND (reference sequence). V gave up 4 bases and J gave up 5 bases; unmatched junction bases: 5. CDR3 nucleotide sequence: TGTGCCAGTAGTAGGAGCGGGAGTGGAGATACGCAGTATTTT. It codes for CASSRSGSGDTQYF.

The chain recombines TRBV20-1 with TRBJ2-4; D is perhaps TRBD1 (6 bases). The CDR3 has 15 residues. Per the germline V gene, CDR1 is DFQATT and CDR2 is SNEGSKA (reference sequence). The V and J ends lost 0 bases and 0 bases respectively, with 9 bases between them. In DNA form, the CDR3 reads TGCAGTGCTAGAGATGGGGGCCTAGCCAAAAACATTCAGTACTTC. It translates to CSARDGGLAKNIQYF.

This clonotype was counted a few times. The rearrangement uses TRBV28 and TRBJ2-3; the match to TRBD2 covers 9 bases. The germline gives CDR1 MDHEN, CDR2 SYDVKM. The CDR3 runs 16 residues. The V and J ends lost 1 base and 4 bases, in that order; junction bases with no gene match: 6. The DNA for the CDR3 is TGTGCCAGCAGTTTATATAGCGGGAGCTATCCAGATACGCAGTATTTT. Protein: CASSLYSGSYPDTQYF. The variable domain in full, completed from reference TRBV28 and TRBJ2-3, reads DVKVTQSSRYLVKRTGEKVFLECVQDMDHENMFWYRQDPGLGLRLIYFSYDVKMKEKGDIPEGYSVSREKKERFSLILESASTNQTSMYLCASSLYSGSYPDTQYFGPGTRLTVL.

The gene calls are TRBV28 and TRBJ2-1; the D is unclear. With 4 bases removed from V and 16 bases from J, the gap between germline ends came to 17 bases. This CDR3 contains 12 residues. The germline V gene has CDR1 MDHEN and CDR2 SYDVKM. CDR3 amino acids: CASSSPPSSGFF. CDR3 sequence (DNA): TGTGCCAGCAGTTCTCCCCCGTCCAGTGGTTTCTTC.

As DNA, the CDR3 is TGTGCCAGCAGCCAAGATAAAGACAGGGTGGCTGAGGCTGAGCAGTTCTTC. It yields the protein CASSQDKDRVAEAEQFF. The chain couples TRBV3-1 to TRBJ2-7; 7 bases agree with TRBD1. The assigned J gene may be wrong: the sequence end matches TRBJ2-1 better. The CDR3 covers 17 residues. Germline CDR1 reads LGHDT; CDR2 reads YNNKEL (reference sequence).

This clonotype was counted a few times. The chain links TRBV5-6 to TRBJ2-7; D is unclear. From germline, CDR1 is SGHDT and CDR2 YYEEEE. The CDR3 spans 15 residues. V dropped 4 bases and J dropped 3 bases, with 17 bases sitting between them. CDR3 sequence: CASSIGWSVFYEQYF. The DNA for the CDR3 is TGTGCCAGCAGCATCGGATGGTCAGTCTTCTACGAGCAGTACTTC. The full variable domain, with the rest looked up from reference TRBV5-6 and TRBJ2-7, is DAGVTQSPTHLIKTRGQQVTLRCSPKSGHDTVSWYQQALGQGPQFIFQYYEEEERQRGNFPDRFSGHQFPNYSSELNVNALLLGDSALYLCASSIGWSVFYEQYFGPGTRLTVT.